The rows below give T cell receptor beta chains drawn from one sample of a study of neurological immune-mediated disorders. MiXCR, applied by TCRdb to the 5' RACE reads, yields one record per CDR3 protein. Of approximately 82,000 distinct CDR3 sequences in the sample, about 2.5% are singletons; the top ten hold 1.1%. Sequencing was done on a sample of PBMCs. The receptor set was obtained from a woman aged 30 to 39 with multiple sclerosis. Both conserved end residues are part of each CDR3. A D gene is named only where the DNA matches it firmly. Only some rows state a clone size, as once, few, many or a class for expanded clones.

clone size	D gene	V gene	J gene	CDR3 protein	CDR3 DNA
many	.	TRBV7-9	TRBJ2-7	CASSASGSSYEQYF	TGTGCCAGCAGCGCGTCCGGGAGCTCCTACGAGCAGTACTTC
many	.	TRBV28	TRBJ1-2	CASSRDIGDGYTF	TGTGCCAGCAGCCGGGACATCGGCGATGGCTACACCTTC
once	.	TRBV28	TRBJ2-1	CASSLDMSSYNEQFF	TGTGCCAGCAGTTTGGACATGAGCTCCTACAATGAGCAGTTCTTC
many	.	TRBV28	TRBJ2-5	CASSSQETQYF	TGTGCCAGCAGCTCACAAGAGACCCAGTACTTC
many	.	TRBV5-1	TRBJ2-7	CASSTRDGSYEQYF	TGCGCCAGCAGCACCCGGGACGGGTCCTACGAGCAGTACTTC
many	.	TRBV29-1	TRBJ1-1	CSVIRLSNTEAFF	TGCAGCGTCATCAGACTTTCGAACACTGAAGCTTTCTTT
many	.	TRBV7-2	TRBJ2-3	CASIPGTRDTQYF	TGTGCCAGCATCCCAGGGACCCGTGATACGCAGTATTTT
many	TRBD1	TRBV28	TRBJ2-7	CASRPQGVAYEQYF	TGTGCCAGCAGGCCACAGGGGGTAGCCTACGAGCAGTACTTC
many	.	TRBV6-5	TRBJ1-4	CASSFGGSNEKLFF	TGTGCCAGCAGCTTCGGGGGATCTAATGAAAAACTGTTTTTT
many	.	TRBV5-1	TRBJ2-3	CASSLGRGLTDTQYF	TGCGCCAGCAGCTTGGGCAGGGGTTTGACAGATACGCAGTATTTT
many	TRBD2	TRBV5-1	TRBJ2-1	CASSWTSGRSNEQFF	TGCGCCAGCAGCTGGACTAGCGGGAGGAGTAATGAGCAGTTCTTC
.	TRBD2	TRBV7-6	TRBJ2-1	CASSFGLAGGNEQFF	TGTGCCAGCAGCTTCGGGCTAGCGGGAGGGAATGAGCAGTTCTTC
many	.	TRBV20-1	TRBJ2-1	CSARTDNEQFF	TGCAGTGCTAGGACCGACAATGAGCAGTTCTTC
many	.	TRBV9	TRBJ2-1	CASSSTTRGQFF	TGTGCCAGCAGCTCCACGACTAGAGGGCAGTTCTTC
.	.	TRBV29-1	TRBJ2-3	CSVDLALTDTQYF	TGCAGCGTTGATTTGGCCCTCACGGATACGCAGTATTTT
many	TRBD1	TRBV20-1	TRBJ1-4	CSAPDRRSEKLFF	TGCAGTGCTCCGGACAGGCGTAGTGAAAAACTGTTTTTT
many	TRBD1	TRBV12-3/TRBV12-4	TRBJ1-5	CASSGQQGERKPQHF	TGTGCCAGCAGTGGACAACAGGGGGAAAGGAAGCCCCAGCATTTT
few	.	TRBV20-1	TRBJ2-7	CSAREGVYEQYF	TGCAGTGCTAGAGAGGGAGTCTACGAGCAGTACTTC
many	.	TRBV20-1	TRBJ1-1	CSAPGDGNTEAFF	TGCAGTGCCCCGGGGGACGGGAACACTGAAGCTTTCTTT
many	TRBD2	TRBV20-1	TRBJ2-1	CSARVSLREGNEQFF	TGCAGTGCTAGAGTATCTTTGCGGGAGGGTAATGAGCAGTTCTTC
many	TRBD2	TRBV24-1	TRBJ2-1	CATSLTSGIENEQFF	TGTGCCACCAGCCTTACTAGCGGGATAGAGAATGAGCAGTTCTTC
many	.	TRBV7-2	TRBJ2-3	CASSLLGLNTDTQYF	TGTGCCAGCAGCTTATTGGGACTGAACACAGATACGCAGTATTTT
many	TRBD2	TRBV24-1	TRBJ2-1	CATSDSLGGISPSWDEQFF	TGTGCCACCAGTGATTCCCTGGGGGGGATCTCCCCCTCTTGGGATGAGCAGTTCTTC
many	.	TRBV5-1	TRBJ2-7	CASSFAGPEQYF	TGCGCCAGCAGCTTTGCGGGACCCGAGCAGTACTTC
many	.	TRBV5-6	TRBJ2-6	CASSLVGTGANVLTF	TGTGCCAGCAGCTTGGTGGGAACCGGGGCCAACGTCCTGACTTTC
many	.	TRBV5-1	TRBJ1-1	CASSLDYRVTEAFF	TGCGCCAGCAGCTTGGATTACAGGGTGACTGAAGCTTTCTTT
many	TRBD2	TRBV20-1	TRBJ2-1	CSAPSGSSYNEQFF	TGCAGTGCGCCTAGCGGGAGCTCCTACAATGAGCAGTTCTTC
many	.	TRBV21-1	TRBJ2-7	CARVGTPIGLAKLGKEYEQYF	TGTGCCAGGGTCGGGACACCCATAGGACTAGCCAAATTGGGGAAGGAATACGAGCAGTACTTC
many	.	TRBV6-2/TRBV6-3	TRBJ1-1	CASSYDNTEAFF	TGTGCCAGCAGTTACGACAACACTGAAGCTTTCTTT
many	TRBD1	TRBV5-6	TRBJ1-1	CASSLGQGGRTEAFF	TGTGCCAGCAGCTTGGGACAGGGCGGAAGGACTGAAGCTTTCTTT
many	TRBD1	TRBV5-5	TRBJ2-4	CASSNRQGSDIQYF	TGTGCCAGCAGCAATAGACAGGGATCAGACATTCAGTACTTC